A selection of T cell receptor beta chains follows, all from one sample in a study of shared clonotypes between healthy human individuals. The protocol was immunoSEQ multiplex PCR, while the TCRdb copy is restricted to in-frame clones and leaves out a portion. The sample includes about 2.1 million clones, 93% of them seen just once. Source material: naive CD8+ T cells from PBMCs. The receptors derive from a man between 18 and 35 years old in good health. Some clones in this sample may be carry-over from other donors' samples. The CDR3 runs from the conserved cysteine through the conserved F or W. D genes are given only for firm matches. Expanded clones are given a class, and other clones once, few, many or no size at all.

>TRBJ1-2|.|TRBV9|.
CASSSLGQGYGYTF
TGTGCCAGCAGCTCCTTGGGGCAGGGGTATGGCTACACCTTC
>TRBJ1-2|.|TRBV30|.
CAWSGRGRNYGYTF
TGTGCCTGGAGTGGTAGGGGCCGGAACTATGGCTACACCTTC
>TRBJ2-7|.|TRBV5-4|TRBD2
CASSPGLASYEQYF
TGTGCCAGCAGCCCGGGACTAGCGTCCTACGAGCAGTACTTC
>TRBJ2-1|.|TRBV11-2|.
CASSYRDINEQFF
TGTGCCAGCAGCTACCGGGACATAAATGAGCAGTTCTTC
>TRBJ1-5|.|TRBV7-9|.
CASSLAQDFSGQPQHF
TGTGCCAGCAGCTTAGCCCAGGACTTCTCGGGACAGCCCCAGCATTTT
>TRBJ2-3|.|TRBV9|.
CASSVVFPDTQYF
TGTGCCAGCAGCGTAGTATTCCCAGATACGCAGTATTTT
>TRBJ2-1|.|TRBV29-1|TRBD2
CSVEKTGLYNEQFF
TGCAGCGTTGAAAAGACGGGACTATACAATGAGCAGTTCTTC
>TRBJ2-2|.|TRBV7-8|TRBD2
CASSLAASGSIGELFF
TGTGCCAGCAGCTTAGCGGCTAGCGGGAGCATCGGGGAGCTGTTTTTT
>TRBJ2-7|.|TRBV28|.
CASSFGARHYEQYF
TGTGCCAGCAGTTTCGGGGCCAGACACTACGAGCAGTACTTC
>TRBJ2-7|once|TRBV7-2|TRBD1
CASSSRTGVGEQYF
TGTGCCAGCAGCTCCCGGACAGGGGTGGGCGAGCAGTACTTC
>TRBJ1-1|once|TRBV6-5|.
CASSYSWGQNTEAFF
TGTGCCAGCAGTTACTCGTGGGGCCAGAACACTGAAGCTTTCTTT
>TRBJ2-1|.|TRBV9|TRBD1
CASSVGGQAYNEQFF
TGTGCCAGCAGCGTAGGGGGACAGGCATACAATGAGCAGTTCTTC
>TRBJ1-2|.|TRBV4-1|.
CASSQDSLQVGYGYTF
TGCGCCAGCAGCCAAGACTCCCTGCAGGTCGGCTATGGCTACACCTTC
>TRBJ1-1|few|TRBV28|TRBD1
CISKGAVTEAFF
TGTATCTCGAAGGGGGCCGTCACTGAAGCTTTCTTT
>TRBJ2-7|.|TRBV5-6|.
CASSPRFSGAHEQYF
TGTGCCAGCAGCCCGAGGTTCTCAGGGGCCCACGAGCAGTACTTC
>TRBJ1-2|.|TRBV7-9|.
CASSPRASSASGYTF
TGTGCCAGCAGCCCAAGAGCCTCCAGCGCGAGTGGCTACACCTTC
>TRBJ2-7|.|TRBV19|TRBD2
CASSHKGLAGELDEQYF
TGTGCCAGTAGTCATAAGGGACTAGCGGGAGAGTTAGACGAGCAGTACTTC
>TRBJ2-1|.|TRBV9|.
CASSGLPRDNEQFF
TGTGCCAGCAGCGGACTACCCCGGGACAATGAGCAGTTCTTC